Described below is a single T cell receptor beta chain sequence and its context. What it binds is unknown. Following RNA extraction, reverse transcription yielded cDNA that acted as the sequencing template. Clones were read by immunoSEQ multiplex PCR, and TCRdb kept only the in-frame ones, dropping some. The data contain a few hundred thousand clones, 50% to 60% of them singletons. The data stem from a study of CD8+ T cells in alopecia areata. Study context: Each day, treated patients took oral tofacitinib twice, at 5 to 10 mg per dose.

Study results and caveats: With one nonresponder, baseline CD8+ expansion's link to response remains uncertain. Clonality in lesional scalp, especially alopecia totalis/universalis, exceeded that of normal scalp. Many expanded lesional clones stayed in scalp and blood while on tofacitinib.

Documented treatment: oral pan-JAK inhibitor, 5-10 mg twice daily. This TCR was sampled from a human donor with alopecia areata. This sample comprised CD4+ T cells sorted from blood, obtained at week 4, from a patient treated with tofacitinib.

This chain's CDR3 is CAWRSRGRTEAFF. The CDR3 region has the DNA TGTGCCTGGAGATCGAGGGGAAGAACTGAAGCTTTCTTT. This rearrangement joins TRBV30 to TRBJ1-1; tentatively, D is TRBD1 (5 bases). CDR1 and CDR2 from the germline V gene are GTSNPN and SVGIG (reference sequence). The CDR3 has 13 residues. V lost 3 bases and J 5 bases, leaving 13 bases between the germline ends. The whole variable domain, filled in from reference TRBV30 and TRBJ1-1, reads SQTIHQWPATLVQPVGSPLSLECTVEGTSNPNLYWYRQAAGRGLQLLFYSVGIGQISSEVPQNLSASRPQDRQFILSSKKLLLSDSGFYLCAWRSRGRTEAFFGQGTRLTVV.